One sample yielded the 27 T cell receptor beta chains listed below, sequenced in a study of OX40 agonist ivuxolimab in advanced cancers. Assay: immunoSEQ multiplex PCR; the TCRdb copy retains only in-frame clones and omits some. Of more than 55,000 clones listed, 89% are singletons. The sample was CD4+ or CD8+ T cells sorted from blood, taken in a trial of the OX40 agonist ivuxolimab. The source of these receptors is an adult with an advanced solid tumor such as melanoma, head and neck, liver or kidney cancer.

The chain is built from TRBV15 and TRBJ2-7; D tentatively fits TRBD1 or TRBD2 (5 bases each). The CDR3 sequence is 15 residues long. V was trimmed by 0 bases and J by 0 bases, leaving 9 bases between them. CDR1 is LNHNV, CDR2 YYDKDF, per germline (reference sequence). The CDR3, as DNA: TGTGCCACCAGCAGAGAACTAGGGGACTCCTACGAGCAGTACTTC. It codes for CATSRELGDSYEQYF.

V gene TRBV7-2 combines with J gene TRBJ1-1; 11 nucleotides match TRBD1. There are 16 residues in the CDR3. The V gene's germline CDR1 is SGHTA and CDR2 FQGNSA. V was clipped by 1 base and J by 3 bases; unmatched bases: 4. Here the CDR3 reads CASSLEGTGGDTEAFF. The CDR3 DNA reads TGTGCCAGCAGCTTAGAGGGGACAGGGGGGGACACTGAAGCTTTCTTT.

The gene calls are TRBV5-6 and TRBJ1-4; possible D gene TRBD1, 5 bases. Germline values: CDR1 SGHDT, CDR2 YYEEEE. The CDR3 length is 11 residues. Trimming took 3 bases from V and 13 from J, leaving 10 bases between them. The CDR3 DNA reads TGTGCCAGCAGCTCTCAAGGGACACTGTTTTTT. It encodes CASSSQGTLFF.

A remark on this clone: Other DNA sequences from this sample encode an identical CDR3 as well. V gene TRBV5-1 combines with J gene TRBJ2-2, with unresolved D. CDR3 size: 15 residues. The germline V and J ends were trimmed by 0 bases and 5 bases, with 11 bases remaining between them. From germline, CDR1 is SGHRS and CDR2 YFSETQ. CDR3 protein: CASSLGGRLTGELFF. The CDR3 coding sequence is TGCGCCAGCAGCTTGGGGGGTCGACTGACCGGGGAGCTGTTTTTT.

The rearrangement links TRBV5-6 to TRBJ2-3, with D perhaps TRBD1 (5 bases). The CDR3 contains 15 residues. CDR1 and CDR2 from the germline V gene are SGHDT and YYEEEE. Trimming removed 2 bases at V and 2 bases at J, with 12 bases between. CDR3 DNA sequence: TGTGCCAGCAGCTTTCTTTTGACAGACACAGATACGCAGTATTTT. Translated: CASSFLLTDTDTQYF.

This rearrangement joins TRBV5-1 to TRBJ2-4; 7 bases are a match to TRBD1. The CDR3 has 14 residues. Germline CDR1 reads SGHRS; CDR2 reads YFSETQ. V was pared by 3 bases and J by 7 bases, with 7 bases of the junction left unmatched. In DNA, the CDR3 is TGCGCCAGCAGCTCGGTACCACAGGGGAACATTCAGTACTTC. Translation gives CASSSVPQGNIQYF.

This chain connects TRBV6-1 to TRBJ2-5; 9 bases match TRBD2. The V and J ends lost 7 bases and 2 bases, in that order; junction bases with no gene match: 8. The CDR3 covers 15 residues. Germline-derived CDR1 and CDR2 are MNHNS and SASEGT. CDR3 DNA: TGTGCCAGCACGGGGCTAGCGGGGCCACAAGAGACCCAGTACTTC. It is translated as CASTGLAGPQETQYF.

The chain recombines TRBV2 with TRBJ2-1, with 7 nucleotides matching TRBD2. This CDR3 is 13 amino acids long. Germline trimming cut 7 bases from V and 8 bases from J; bases unmatched to any gene: 8. Looked up from germline, CDR1 is SNHLY and CDR2 is FYNNEI. The CDR3 bases are TGTGCCAGCATGGGCGGGAGTTACGATGAGCAGTTCTTC. Amino acids: CASMGGSYDEQFF.

The chain uses TRBV12-2 and TRBJ2-5; the DNA was not compared with TRBD2, the D call given in the table. TRBV12-2 is labeled a pseudogene. This CDR3 has 9 amino acids. Here the CDR3 DNA reads TGTGCGAGGGAGGGGACCCAGTACTTC. Protein: CAREGTQYF.

This chain links TRBV7-9 with TRBJ2-7; TRBD2 matches 9 bases. The CDR3 has 13 amino acids. The trim removed 10 bases at V and 4 bases at J, leaving 8 bases unmatched. Germline V gene data show CDR1 as SEHNR and CDR2 as FQNEAQ (reference sequence). The CDR3 sequence: CAILGREGYEQYF. CDR3 coding DNA: TGTGCCATTTTAGGGCGGGAGGGGTACGAGCAGTACTTC.

V is TRBV29-1 and J is TRBJ2-3; D is unclear. From germline, CDR1 is SQVTM and CDR2 ANQGSEA. The CDR3 covers 13 residues. V gave up 5 bases and J gave up 1 base, with 10 bases separating them. CDR3 loop: CSVRVQRTDTQYF. CDR3 in DNA: TGCAGCGTTCGGGTACAGCGCACAGATACGCAGTATTTT.

With respect to this clone: Other DNA sequences from this sample encode an identical CDR3 as well. V and J are TRBV5-1 and TRBJ1-4; TRBD1 agrees at 8 bases. V lost 2 bases and J lost 6; bases outside the gene matches: 3. The CDR3 spans 14 residues. The V gene's germline CDR1 is SGHRS and CDR2 YFSETQ. Written as DNA, the CDR3 is TGCGCCAGCAGCTTCACAGGGGGTGATGAAAAACTGTTTTTT. This encodes CASSFTGGDEKLFF. The variable domain in full, completed from reference TRBV5-1 and TRBJ1-4, reads KAGVTQTPRYLIKTRGQQVTLSCSPISGHRSVSWYQQTPGQGLQFLFEYFSETQRNKGNFPGRFSGRQFSNSRSEMNVSTLELGDSALYLCASSFTGGDEKLFFGSGTQLSVL.

The V and J genes are TRBV6-5 and TRBJ1-1, with D tentatively TRBD1 (6 bases). The length of the CDR3 is 15 residues. Germline CDR1 and CDR2: MNHEY and SVGAGI. Trimming took 5 bases from V and 1 from J, leaving 14 bases between them. The CDR3 DNA sequence: TGTGCCAGCAGTCGACCGGGGGGCGCGAACACTGAAGCTTTCTTT. Its translation is CASSRPGGANTEAFF.

The chain uses TRBV21-1 and TRBJ2-1; the table's D gene call, TRBD1, was not cross checked with the DNA. TRBV21-1 is a pseudogene locus. This CDR3 has 17 amino acids. The CDR3 nucleotides read TGTGCCAGCAGCAACTTACAGGGGGCGCGAGGGCTCGATGAGCAGTTCTTC. Its protein product is CASSNLQGARGLDEQFF.

For this clone: Its ends do not fully match the called genes, so a read error is possible. This specimen includes other DNA sequences encoding the same CDR3. The chain links TRBV25-1 to TRBJ1-5; D remains unclear. Germline assignment: CDR1 MGHDK and CDR2 SYGVNS. The CDR3 sequence is 15 residues long. CDR3 region: CASSDPGDSNQPQHF. The CDR3 DNA reads TGCGCCAGCAGTGACCCCGGGGATAGCAATCAGCCCCAGCATTTT.

The rearrangement links TRBV27 to TRBJ2-2; no clear D gene. This CDR3 contains 11 residues. Per the germline V gene, CDR1 is MNHEY and CDR2 is SMNVEV (reference sequence). Trimming cost V 4 bases and J 4 bases, with 1 base left between them. The CDR3 here is CASSSTGELFF. CDR3 in DNA: TGTGCCAGCAGTTCCACCGGGGAGCTGTTTTTT.

This chain connects TRBV27 to TRBJ1-2, with 12 bases fitting TRBD1. The CDR3 sequence is 15 residues long. V shed 3 bases, J shed 8 bases, and the junction held 7 bases outside the gene matches. The germline CDR1 and CDR2 sequences are MNHEY and SMNVEV (reference sequence). This CDR3 reads CASSFGTGGAEGYTF. The CDR3 region has the DNA TGTGCCAGCAGTTTCGGGACAGGGGGCGCAGAGGGCTACACCTTC.

This clone was seen just once. The chain has TRBV6-4 and TRBJ1-2; D perhaps matches TRBD1 (5 bases). Between the trimmed V and J ends, which lost 6 bases and 5 bases, there was a span of 10 bases. CDR1 and CDR2 from the germline V gene are MRHNA and SNTAGT. The CDR3 has 12 residues. CDR3 bases: TGTGCCAGCAGCGCCTCAGGGTATGGCTACACCTTC. Amino acids: CASSASGYGYTF.

V is TRBV28 and J is TRBJ1-3, with 8 bases aligning to TRBD1. This CDR3 has 16 amino acids. V shed 5 bases and J 4 bases; nucleotides not matched to a gene: 10. CDR1 and CDR2 (germline): MDHEN, SYDVKM. The chain's CDR3 is CASSPTQGARGNTIYF. In DNA, the CDR3 is TGTGCCAGCAGTCCTACTCAGGGGGCGAGAGGAAACACCATATATTTT.

The chain links TRBV6-6 to TRBJ1-2; 8 bases line up with TRBD1. In germline, CDR1 is MNHNY, CDR2 SVGAGI (reference sequence). Germline trimming cut 0 bases from V and 14 bases from J; bases unmatched to any gene: 5. The length of the CDR3 is 12 residues. The CDR3 sequence is CASSYSGQGGTF. CDR3 in DNA: TGTGCCAGCAGTTACTCCGGACAGGGAGGGACCTTC.

This sequence joins TRBV7-2 and TRBJ1-2, with D possibly matching TRBD1 (6 bases). V was clipped by 2 bases and J by 2 bases, with 21 bases between them. The V gene's germline CDR1 is SGHTA and CDR2 FQGNSA. The CDR3 sequence is 18 residues long. The CDR3 region has the DNA TGTGCCAGCAGCTTATCCTTCTCTCGGGGGGGCCAAAACTATGGCTACACCTTC. Its translation: CASSLSFSRGGQNYGYTF.

CDR3 in amino acids: CASSGQGGTQYF. In DNA form, the CDR3 reads TGCGCCAGCTCAGGACAGGGAGGGACCCAGTACTTC. The chain couples TRBV10-1 to TRBJ2-5, with 8 bases aligning to TRBD1. V shed 8 bases, J shed 7 bases, and the junction held 6 bases outside the gene matches. Germline V lookup: CDR1 WNHNN, CDR2 SYGVQD (reference sequence). CDR3 length: 12 amino acids.

The chain couples TRBV2 to TRBJ2-6, with D unresolved. The CDR3 loop spans 15 amino acids. In germline, CDR1 is SNHLY, CDR2 FYNNEI. V lost 5 bases and J lost 2, with 10 bases in between. CDR3 protein: CASSPAIPGANVLTF. In nucleotides, the CDR3 is TGTGCCAGCAGTCCAGCTATACCTGGGGCCAACGTCCTGACTTTC.

The chain links TRBV18 to TRBJ2-5, with TRBD2 matching 7 bases. V was clipped by 0 bases and J by 4 bases; unmatched bases: 2. Germline CDR1 is KGHSH and CDR2 is LQKENI. The CDR3 consists of 14 residues. The CDR3 sequence is CASSPPPGGETQYF. CDR3 sequence (DNA): TGTGCCAGCTCACCACCCCCGGGAGGAGAGACCCAGTACTTC.

The rearrangement joins TRBV28 to TRBJ1-3; TRBD1 might be the D (6 bases). CDR1 and CDR2 (germline): MDHEN, SYDVKM. The CDR3 extends over 14 amino acids. Deletions cut 4 bases from V and 2 bases from J, with 9 bases between. This chain's CDR3 is CASSSTGTGNTIYF. The CDR3 DNA reads as TGTGCCAGCAGTTCGACAGGAACTGGAAACACCATATATTTT.

The chain links TRBV10-2 to TRBJ2-1; D is uncertain. The CDR3 consists of 15 residues. Germline V gene data show CDR1 as WSHSY and CDR2 as SAAADI. Between the trimmed V and J ends, which lost 6 bases and 0 bases, there was a span of 12 bases. CDR3 coding DNA: TGCGCCAGCAGCCTCGGGCCACCCTCCTACAATGAGCAGTTCTTC. As protein: CASSLGPPSYNEQFF.

This chain's CDR3 is CASSQGFGGIYFAGELFF. The DNA of the CDR3 is TGCGCCAGCAGCCAGGGTTTCGGGGGGATTTATTTCGCCGGGGAGCTGTTTTTT. The rearrangement joins TRBV4-1 to TRBJ2-2; TRBD2 aligns across 7 bases. Germline CDR1 and CDR2: MGHRA and YSYEKL. J was trimmed by 6 bases and V by 3 bases; bases with no gene match: 16. The CDR3 has 18 residues.